Below are 11 T cell receptor beta chains sequenced from a single sample in a study of CD8+ T cells in alopecia areata. RNA extraction and reverse transcription yielded cDNA as sequencing template. Only in-frame clones appear in the TCRdb table, and some are missing; sequencing was by immunoSEQ multiplex PCR. The sample holds some 130,000 clones, about 50% seen once. The input for sequencing was CD8+ T cells sorted from blood, taken at week 0. The receptors were gathered from a human donor with alopecia areata.

This rearrangement joins TRBV6-5 to TRBJ2-1, with D unclear. The V gene's germline CDR1 is MNHEY and CDR2 SVGAGI. V shed 6 bases and J shed 4 bases, with 13 bases lying between them. The CDR3 length is 14 residues. Written as DNA, the CDR3 is TGTGCCAGCAGAAACCTAAGGACGTACAATGAGCAGTTCTTC. Translation: CASRNLRTYNEQFF.

This clone was picked up one time. This CDR3 is also generated by other DNA sequences in the sample. The gene calls are TRBV2 and TRBJ2-7; possibly TRBD2 for D (6 bases). V was clipped by 9 bases and J by 0 bases, with 9 bases between them. From germline, CDR1 is SNHLY and CDR2 FYNNEI. This CDR3 contains 12 residues. CDR3 nucleotide sequence: TGTGCCAGTCGGGGAGGCTCCTACGAGCAGTACTTC. Amino acid sequence: CASRGGSYEQYF.

The genes are TRBV27 and TRBJ1-1; no definite D call. The CDR3 loop spans 14 amino acids. In germline, CDR1 is MNHEY, CDR2 SMNVEV (reference sequence). V was trimmed by 6 bases and J by 4 bases, leaving 15 bases between them. In nucleotides, the CDR3 is TGTGCCAGCAGCCAGTACCCCGCGGGCACTGAAGCTTTCTTT. It is translated as CASSQYPAGTEAFF.

The rearrangement uses TRBV30 and TRBJ2-7; D gene unclear. V was shortened by 1 base and J by 7 bases, with 14 bases between the two germline ends. Germline V gene data show CDR1 as GTSNPN and CDR2 as SVGIG (reference sequence). This CDR3 has 13 amino acids. The CDR3: CAWSAGQPLEQYF. In DNA, the CDR3 is TGTGCCTGGAGTGCCGGCCAGCCTCTGGAGCAGTACTTC.

This clone was detected only once. This rearrangement joins TRBV27 to TRBJ2-7; either TRBD1 or TRBD2 may fit D (5 bases each). Germline loops: CDR1 MNHEY, CDR2 SMNVEV (reference sequence). The V end was cut by 5 bases, the J end by 2 bases, with 13 bases between. The CDR3 contains 14 residues. CDR3 in DNA: TGTGCCAGCAGTATCCGGGACCCGACCTACGAGCAGTACTTC. The encoded protein is CASSIRDPTYEQYF.

The chain recombines TRBV27 with TRBJ2-6; D remains ambiguous. Germline loops: CDR1 MNHEY, CDR2 SMNVEV (reference sequence). Between the trimmed V and J ends, which lost 3 bases and 0 bases, there was a span of 6 bases. The CDR3 length is 15 residues. The CDR3 spells CASSFGGSGANVLTF. CDR3 bases: TGTGCCAGCAGTTTTGGCGGCTCTGGGGCCAACGTCCTGACTTTC.

This clone appeared a few times. This chain links TRBV10-3 with TRBJ2-7, with a possible D match to TRBD2 (5 bases). V lost 0 bases and J 0 bases, leaving 9 bases between the germline ends. CDR1 ENHRY and CDR2 SYGVKD come from the germline V gene. The CDR3 is made up of 15 amino acids. The CDR3 bases are TGTGCCATCAGTGAGTCGATAGGGAGCTCCTACGAGCAGTACTTC. Amino acid sequence: CAISESIGSSYEQYF.

The sample holds a few counts of this clone. This chain joins TRBV4-1 and TRBJ1-5; possibly TRBD1 for D (6 bases). This CDR3 has 15 residues. Per germline, CDR1 MGHRA and CDR2 YSYEKL. The ends were cut back, 1 base at V and 9 bases at J, with 16 bases in the middle. The CDR3 loop is CASSQVGDIEGPQHF. The CDR3, as DNA: TGCGCCAGCAGCCAAGTAGGGGACATCGAGGGGCCCCAGCATTTT.

The J gene is TRBJ2-4, the V gene TRBV30, with 12 bases that match TRBD2. The CDR3 totals 18 residues. Germline V CDR1 and CDR2: GTSNPN, SVGIG (reference sequence). Trimming at V came to 0 bases and at J to 3 bases, leaving 9 bases not matched to a gene. The CDR3 protein is CAWSVRLAGGPDKNIQYF. CDR3 DNA sequence: TGTGCCTGGAGTGTAAGGCTAGCGGGGGGGCCGGACAAAAACATTCAGTACTTC.

This sequence joins TRBV6-1 and TRBJ2-7; D may be TRBD2 (6 bases). Germline V CDR1 and CDR2: MNHNS, SASEGT. The CDR3 spans 17 residues. V lost 1 base and J 2 bases, leaving 18 bases between the germline ends. CDR3 nucleotides: TGTGCCAGCAGTGAAGGGCGCGGGGCTGCAGGGACCTACGAGCAGTACTTC. It codes for CASSEGRGAAGTYEQYF.

This clone has a handful of counts. The gene calls are TRBV6-1 and TRBJ1-5; D is unresolved. Germline V gene lookup returns CDR1 MNHNS and CDR2 SASEGT. The ends were cut back, 4 bases at V and 5 bases at J, with 9 bases in the middle. The CDR3 spans 13 residues. CDR3 sequence (DNA): TGTGCCAGCAGTGTAAGGACGTATCAGCCCCAGCATTTT. Residues: CASSVRTYQPQHF.